Below are 20 T cell receptor beta chains sequenced from a single sample in a study of cytomegalovirus exposure and HLA in healthy donors (dated by TCRdb to about 2017). Library preparation employed the immunoSEQ multiplex PCR assay. For the multiplex PCR, a mixture combining 60 forward primers for TCR Vbeta segments and 13 reverse primers for TCR Jbeta segments was used. TCRdb obtained this table from immuneACCESS and retained in-frame rearrangements with V and J assigned. These tables miss some clones; where compared with another copy, unresolved V genes account for less than half of the shortfall, and the remainder is unexplained. The sample table shows 170,000 or so clones, and 65% to 80% are seen once. Jointly, the top ten make up around 3% of the sample. The sample was PBMCs. The origin of the receptors is a woman aged 45-65 years in good health and CMV-seropositive.

This clone was counted a few times. The rearrangement joins TRBV7-3 to TRBJ2-7, with 9 bases identical to TRBD1. Trimming at V came to 4 bases and at J to 7 bases, leaving 8 bases not matched to a gene. There are 14 residues in the CDR3. Per germline, CDR1 SGHTA and CDR2 FQGTGA. DNA for the CDR3: TGTGCCAGCAGCTCCGGGACAGGGCGGCGGGAGCAGTACTTC. Encoded protein: CASSSGTGRREQYF.

This CDR3 reads CASSLGLAVYNEQFF. As DNA, the CDR3 is TGTGCCAGTAGTCTGGGACTAGCGGTCTACAATGAGCAGTTCTTC. The genes are TRBV19 and TRBJ2-1; 11 bases map to TRBD2. CDR3 length equals 15 residues. Germline loops: CDR1 LNHDA, CDR2 SQIVND (reference sequence). J gave up 3 bases and V 5 bases, and 3 bases lay outside the gene matches.

This chain links TRBV2 with TRBJ2-1; 8 positions match TRBD1. J lost 7 bases, V lost 6 bases, and 5 bases had no gene match. There are 13 residues in the CDR3. Per the germline V gene, CDR1 is SNHLY and CDR2 is FYNNEI. The CDR3 here is CASSKQGANEQFF. The CDR3 DNA reads TGTGCCAGCAGCAAGCAGGGGGCGAATGAGCAGTTCTTC. The variable domain in full, with the rest retrieved from reference TRBV2 and TRBJ2-1, is EPEVTQTPSHQVTQMGQEVILRCVPISNHLYFYWYRQILGQKVEFLVSFYNNEISEKSEIFDDQFSVERPDGSNFTLKIRSTKLEDSAMYFCASSKQGANEQFFGPGTRLTVL.

In its sample, this clone was seen a few times. The V gene is TRBV30, the J gene TRBJ2-1, with D possibly matching TRBD2 (5 bases). Germline loops: CDR1 GTSNPN, CDR2 SVGIG (reference sequence). V lost 0 bases, J lost 0 bases, and 9 bases lay in between. The length of the CDR3 is 15 residues. The CDR3 DNA follows: TGTGCCTGGAGTGTTGGTGGGAGCTCCTACAATGAGCAGTTCTTC. Protein product: CAWSVGGSSYNEQFF.

The chain couples TRBV27 to TRBJ2-5; D is ambiguous. The CDR3 covers 10 residues. V was cut by 8 bases and J by 5 bases, with 6 bases left in between. Germline V CDR1 and CDR2: MNHEY, SMNVEV (reference sequence). The CDR3 region has the DNA TGTGCCAGCGGTCGGGAGACCCAGTACTTC. Its protein is CASGRETQYF.

This clone appeared a few times. V is TRBV15 and J is TRBJ1-1, with D hard to call. The V end was cut by 0 bases, the J end by 4 bases, with 12 bases between. The CDR3 is 15 amino acids. Germline V gene sequence: CDR1 LNHNV, CDR2 YYDKDF (reference sequence). CDR3 nucleotide sequence: TGTGCCACCAGCAGAGATCTCGTGCCGGGCACTGAAGCTTTCTTT. It specifies CATSRDLVPGTEAFF.

Only a few counts were recorded for this clone. The chain has TRBV6-6 and TRBJ1-5; TRBD1 agrees at 7 bases. Per the germline V gene, CDR1 is MNHNY and CDR2 is SVGAGI (reference sequence). V gave up 2 bases and J gave up 5 bases; unmatched junction bases: 3. This CDR3 has 14 residues. CDR3 nucleotides: TGTGCCAGCAGTTACCGCAGGGGGGATCAGCCCCAGCATTTT. Translated, it gives CASSYRRGDQPQHF.

This clone was picked up a small number of times. V usage is TRBV18 and J usage is TRBJ2-3, with a possible D match to TRBD2 (5 bases). CDR1 is KGHSH and CDR2 is LQKENI in the germline V gene. CDR3 size: 14 residues. The ends were cut back, 3 bases at V and 5 bases at J, with 12 bases in the middle. CDR3 in amino acids: CASSPRDREDTQYF. The CDR3 DNA sequence: TGTGCCAGCTCACCCCGTGATCGGGAAGATACGCAGTATTTT.

The chain combines TRBV19 with TRBJ2-3, with D possibly matching TRBD2 (6 bases). The V gene's germline CDR1 is LNHDA and CDR2 SQIVND (reference sequence). V was cut by 4 bases and J by 6 bases, with 26 bases left in between. The CDR3 has 18 amino acids. Here the CDR3 reads CASSKTPRVAGPLDTQYF. The DNA of the CDR3 is TGTGCCAGTAGTAAAACCCCTCGAGTCGCGGGGCCCCTGGATACGCAGTATTTT.

V gene TRBV19 combines with J gene TRBJ2-7; 10 bases align to TRBD1. The CDR3 runs to 14 residues. V shed 4 bases, J shed 5 bases, and the junction held 5 bases outside the gene matches. Germline-derived CDR1 and CDR2 are LNHDA and SQIVND (reference sequence). The DNA of the CDR3 is TGTGCCAGTAGTAGGGGACAGGGGTTCCACGAGCAGTACTTC. It encodes CASSRGQGFHEQYF.

This chain joins TRBV10-3 and TRBJ2-2; D gene unclear. Deletions cut 4 bases from V and 0 bases from J, with 6 bases between. The germline V gene has CDR1 ENHRY and CDR2 SYGVKD. There are 14 residues in the CDR3. As DNA, the CDR3 is TGTGCCATCAGTGTGAGCTCGAACACCGGGGAGCTGTTTTTT. It yields the protein CAISVSSNTGELFF.

The chain employs TRBV6-5 and TRBJ1-1; D is perhaps TRBD1 (5 bases). The CDR3 has 13 amino acids. Trimming removed 2 bases at V and 5 bases at J, with 9 bases between. From germline, CDR1 is MNHEY and CDR2 SVGAGI. The CDR3: CASSYQGGTEAFF. The CDR3 region has the DNA TGTGCCAGCAGTTACCAGGGAGGGACTGAAGCTTTCTTT.

The V and J genes are TRBV30 and TRBJ1-2; 10 nucleotides match TRBD1. This CDR3 has 15 amino acids. Germline lookup yields CDR1 GTSNPN and CDR2 SVGIG (reference sequence). After removal of 3 bases from V and 8 bases from J, the junction contained 12 bases not matched to a gene. CDR3 DNA: TGTGCCTGGAGCCCCGGGACAGGGGCCCTTTGGGGCTACACCTTC. Its translation: CAWSPGTGALWGYTF.

The chain carries TRBV4-1 and TRBJ1-5, with D uncertain. CDR3 length: 14 residues. CDR1 is MGHRA, CDR2 YSYEKL, per germline. The germline V and J ends were trimmed by 5 bases and 2 bases, with 10 bases remaining between them. The CDR3 region is CASSDAGRNQPQHF. The CDR3 nucleotides read TGCGCCAGCAGCGACGCAGGCCGCAATCAGCCCCAGCATTTT.

This chain uses TRBV30 with TRBJ2-4, with D possibly TRBD1 on 5 matching bases. The V gene's germline CDR1 is GTSNPN and CDR2 SVGIG (reference sequence). The CDR3 contains 15 residues. V lost 0 bases, J lost 8 bases, and 17 bases lay in between. In DNA form, the CDR3 reads TGTGCCTGGAGTGTAGGCCGGCGCGTGACAGACATTCAGTACTTC. Its protein product is CAWSVGRRVTDIQYF. Full variable domain (remainder filled in from reference TRBV30 and TRBJ2-4): SQTIHQWPATLVQPVGSPLSLECTVEGTSNPNLYWYRQAAGRGLQLLFYSVGIGQISSEVPQNLSASRPQDRQFILSSKKLLLSDSGFYLCAWSVGRRVTDIQYFGAGTRLSVL.

The rearrangement joins TRBV6-5 to TRBJ2-5; TRBD2 matches 12 bases. J lost 4 bases, V lost 5 bases, and 5 bases had no gene match. The CDR3 runs to 15 residues. In germline, CDR1 is MNHEY, CDR2 SVGAGI. The CDR3 DNA reads TGTGCCAGCAGTAGGGCTAGCGGGAGGGTAGAGACCCAGTACTTC. Translation: CASSRASGRVETQYF.

The V and J genes are TRBV4-3 and TRBJ1-1; TRBD1 agrees at 10 bases. The CDR3 loop spans 17 amino acids. Germline V gene data show CDR1 as LGHNA and CDR2 as YSLEER. Trimming removed 1 base from V and 5 bases from J; junction bases left unmatched: 10. CDR3 amino acids: CASSQGRDRGRKTEAFF. The CDR3 nucleotides read TGCGCCAGCAGCCAAGGTAGGGACAGGGGCCGGAAGACTGAAGCTTTCTTT.

Note on this clone: One end of the junction varies from germline; a read error may be responsible. V and J are TRBV5-6 and TRBJ2-6; tentative D call: TRBD2 (7 bases). There are 18 residues in the CDR3. The germline V gene has CDR1 SGHDT and CDR2 YYEEEE. In DNA form, the CDR3 reads TGTGCCAGCAGCCGGGGGGCAGGAACCGTCTCTGGGGCCAACGGCCTGACTTTC. Amino acid sequence: CASSRGAGTVSGANGLTF.

This clone was recorded a few times. CDR3 protein: CASSEKRGAGNEQFF. The DNA of the CDR3 is TGTGCCAGCAGTGAAAAGCGGGGGGCGGGGAATGAGCAGTTCTTC. The V call is TRBV2, the J call TRBJ2-1; 9 nucleotides align to TRBD2. The CDR3 extends over 15 amino acids. Germline assignment: CDR1 SNHLY and CDR2 FYNNEI. V was pared by 2 bases and J by 7 bases, with 6 bases of the junction left unmatched. Full variable domain (rest looked up from reference TRBV2 and TRBJ2-1): EPEVTQTPSHQVTQMGQEVILRCVPISNHLYFYWYRQILGQKVEFLVSFYNNEISEKSEIFDDQFSVERPDGSNFTLKIRSTKLEDSAMYFCASSEKRGAGNEQFFGPGTRLTVL.

This clone occurred many times. The rearrangement links TRBV6-4 to TRBJ2-1; 13 nucleotides align to TRBD2. Germline CDR1 reads MRHNA; CDR2 reads SNTAGT. The J segment lost 10 bases and the V segment lost 2 bases, leaving 5 bases of the junction unmatched. This CDR3 is built from 15 residues. The CDR3 loop is CASSDGTSGMGEQFF. The CDR3 DNA reads TGTGCCAGCAGTGACGGGACTAGCGGGATGGGGGAGCAGTTCTTC.